This T cell receptor (beta chain) comes out of a study of diagnostic markers for celiac disease (dated by TCRdb to 2019 to 2021). In the case of this clonotype: Its binding antigen is unknown.

Sequencer: Illumina MiSeq. TCRdb reprocessed the reads, so every CDR3 protein sequence counts as one entry and DNA is not shown. The sample's clone listing holds under 550 distinct CDR3 sequences. The ten biggest clones cover roughly 78% of the sample. CDR1 and CDR2 are drawn from the germline V gene: LGHNA, YNFKEQ. The CDR3 numbers 14 residues from cysteine through phenylalanine. No DNA has been recorded. The source of this sequence is a human donor. This table probably holds off-target reads from a library built for another chain. This chain joins TRBV4-2 to TRBJ1-2; TCRdb's D call, TRBD1, is unchecked because there is no DNA. Sequencing was carried out using either unsorted cells or a sorted T cell fraction (not recorded which). The CDR3 region has the sequence CASSQRQGRDGYTF.